This is a list of T cell receptor beta chains from one sample in a study of shared clonotypes between healthy human individuals. Profiling relied on immunoSEQ multiplex PCR, and the TCRdb table lists in-frame clones only, not all of them. The sample has 450,000 to 500,000 clones; approximately 80% are singletons. The sample consisted of PBMCs. Source of these receptors: a woman between 40 and 55 years old in good health. Some clones in this sample may be carry-over from other donors' samples. Each CDR3 is given with its conserved first and last residue. The order of the fields is clone size, J gene, V gene, D gene, CDR3 protein. A D gene is named only where the DNA matches it firmly. Part of the rows lack a size; the others show once, few, many or a class for expanded clones.

>-|TRBJ1-2|TRBV14|-
CASSKGNRYGYTF
>-|TRBJ2-7|TRBV5-1|-
CASSPNTRASSYEQYF
>-|TRBJ2-3|TRBV28|TRBD2
CASSLLGLAGGSSTDTQYF
>few|TRBJ2-2|TRBV28|TRBD1
CASRAFQDRATGELFF
>-|TRBJ2-7|TRBV5-4|TRBD2
CASSLAGGRYEQYF
>-|TRBJ2-1|TRBV19|-
CASSIRSNEQFF
>-|TRBJ2-7|TRBV20-1|-
CSAREGDEQYF
>once|TRBJ1-5|TRBV2|-
CASGPGFANQPQHF
>-|TRBJ2-7|TRBV7-8|-
CASSRTGGEQYF
>-|TRBJ2-5|TRBV25-1|-
CASSERGGWTQYF
>many|TRBJ2-1|TRBV19|-
CASSMWRGGHNEQFF
>-|TRBJ1-3|TRBV30|TRBD1
CAWNRDRYSGNTIYF
>-|TRBJ2-1|TRBV7-3|-
CASSSIGSGEQFF
>-|TRBJ1-4|TRBV28|-
CASWGGVNEKLFF
>-|TRBJ2-1|TRBV10-2|-
CASSEFGESGTLYNEQFF
>-|TRBJ2-7|TRBV7-3|-
CASSFRGDRHAEQYF
>-|TRBJ2-1|TRBV19|-
CASTSVTYNEQFF
>-|TRBJ2-7|TRBV28|TRBD1
CASRTQGAFYEQYF
>-|TRBJ2-5|TRBV27|TRBD2
CASSTGTSGRGEQYF
>-|TRBJ2-7|TRBV2|-
CASSEQGVRYEQYF
>-|TRBJ1-5|TRBV28|-
CASSRTYSNQPQHF
>-|TRBJ2-7|TRBV6-1|-
CASSVGDSSPEQYF
>-|TRBJ2-3|TRBV6-1|TRBD2
CASRWTSELYF
>-|TRBJ1-3|TRBV5-1|-
CASSLGSRTGMGNTIYF
>-|TRBJ1-2|TRBV10-3|-
CAISAGTNYGYTF
>-|TRBJ2-1|TRBV19|-
CARKSGLLYNEQFF
>-|TRBJ2-7|TRBV6-5|TRBD1
CASSPYGTGNYEQYF
>-|TRBJ2-3|TRBV11-2|-
CASTPPGLDTQYF
>-|TRBJ1-1|TRBV28|TRBD1
CASSLRQGWNTEAFF
>-|TRBJ2-5|TRBV19|-
CASSTPGLGVGTQYF
>-|TRBJ2-7|TRBV9|TRBD2
CASSRTSASYEQYF
>-|TRBJ2-3|TRBV29-1|TRBD2
CSVAGTSGGSTDTQYF
>-|TRBJ1-3|TRBV10-1|TRBD1
CASSMSTGVGNTIYF
>-|TRBJ2-7|TRBV4-2|-
CASSQGGLGAAYEQYF
>-|TRBJ2-2|TRBV2|-
CASSVGHGELFF
>-|TRBJ1-4|TRBV28|-
CASSFGSEKLFF
>few|TRBJ1-1|TRBV20-1|-
CSASSVGLAFF
>-|TRBJ1-3|TRBV7-9|TRBD1
CASSLPGQGSSGNTIYF
>-|TRBJ2-7|TRBV5-1|TRBD2
CASSFGTSGIYEQYF
>-|TRBJ2-1|TRBV7-6|-
CASSSSLGLSDEQFF
>-|TRBJ2-7|TRBV28|-
CASSPCKEPKPHYEQYF